The clone carrying this T cell receptor (beta chain) was seen at least ten times. The antigen remains undetermined. The V gene's germline CDR1 is LGHDT and CDR2 YNNKEL (reference sequence). Between the trimmed V and J ends, which lost 4 bases and 4 bases, there was a span of 14 bases. CDR3 length equals 15 residues. Sequencing started from total RNA isolated from unfractionated whole blood. This sample stems from a study of human T cells and chemical hapten exposure. Study observations and caveats: No shift was seen in TCRs above 1 in 1000 frequency with DPC sensitization.

Individual cDNA molecules received unique molecular identifiers in the library. MiXCR, run by TCRdb on the 5' RACE reads, gives a single entry per CDR3 protein. The sample shows more than 140,000 distinct CDR3 sequences, around 4.1% of them seen only once. The V and J genes are TRBV3-1 and TRBJ2-1, with no clear D. This TCR derives from a female donor in good health. CDR3 amino acids: CASSPGGSRYNEQFF. For the CDR3, the DNA is TGTGCCAGCAGCCCCGGTGGCAGCAGATACAATGAGCAGTTCTTC.